Listed here are 21 T cell receptor beta chains from one sample, sequenced in a study of Ad26.COV2.S vaccination and SARS-CoV-2 variants. Libraries were prepared by immunoSEQ multiplex PCR; TCRdb keeps only in-frame clonotypes and omits some of them. The sample contains over 400,000 clones, approximately 92% of which appear only once. The treatment is: roughly 20 received Ad26.COV2.S at low or high dose, single or two shots; about five received placebo; per-sample allocation not given. Specimens were obtained on day 63 following the first vaccine or placebo injection. The material sequenced was peripheral blood, taken in a trial of Ad26.COV2.S vaccine versus placebo. These receptors originate from a person aged 18-60 years who received the Ad26.COV2.S COVID-19 vaccine or a placebo.

This chain links TRBV28 with TRBJ1-5, with D unclear. Germline-derived CDR1 and CDR2 are MDHEN and SYDVKM. The V gene lost 2 bases and the J gene lost 5 bases, with 4 bases spanning the gap. The CDR3 sequence is 12 residues long. CDR3 loop: CASSLRDQPQHF. CDR3 in DNA: TGTGCCAGCAGTTTAAGGGATCAGCCCCAGCATTTT.

This sequence joins TRBV19 and TRBJ1-2, with TRBD1 identical over 7 bases. Germline-derived CDR1 and CDR2 are LNHDA and SQIVND (reference sequence). The CDR3 consists of 13 residues. Trimming at V came to 3 bases and at J to 3 bases, leaving 1 base not matched to a gene. CDR3 amino acids: CASSITGDYGYTF. The CDR3 DNA reads as TGTGCCAGTAGTATCACAGGGGACTATGGCTACACCTTC.

CDR3 region: CASSATRVAGELFF. CDR3 DNA: TGTGCCAGCAGTGCAACCCGCGTGGCCGGGGAGCTGTTTTTT. The genes are TRBV27 and TRBJ2-2, with no clear D. V was pared by 5 bases and J by 6 bases, with 13 bases between. This CDR3 is built from 14 residues. Looked up from germline, CDR1 is MNHEY and CDR2 is SMNVEV (reference sequence).

This chain links TRBV19 with TRBJ2-2; the match to TRBD1 covers 7 bases. The V and J ends lost 5 bases and 3 bases, in that order; junction bases with no gene match: 6. The CDR3 spans 15 residues. The germline gives CDR1 LNHDA, CDR2 SQIVND (reference sequence). CDR3 region: CASSSPGQHTGELFF. The CDR3 region has the DNA TGTGCCAGTAGTTCCCCGGGACAGCACACCGGGGAGCTGTTTTTT.

This clone appeared a single time. The J gene is TRBJ2-2, the V gene TRBV5-1, with TRBD1 identical over 8 bases. Germline CDR1 and CDR2: SGHRS and YFSETQ. The CDR3 runs to 19 residues. V lost 0 bases to trimming and J lost 3 bases; unmatched junction nucleotides: 13. CDR3 in DNA: TGCGCCAGCAGCTTGGTTAGGACAGGGAACCGGCTGTACACCGGGGAGCTGTTTTTT. Encoded protein: CASSLVRTGNRLYTGELFF.

V gene TRBV27 combines with J gene TRBJ1-2; 10 bases align to TRBD1. Germline loops: CDR1 MNHEY, CDR2 SMNVEV (reference sequence). This CDR3 is built from 15 residues. Unmatched junction bases numbered 9, after V lost 4 bases and J lost 7 bases. The chain's CDR3 is CASSSLGQGDLGYTF. In DNA form, the CDR3 reads TGTGCCAGCAGTTCCCTCGGACAGGGGGATCTTGGCTACACCTTC.

The rearrangement links TRBV7-2 to TRBJ2-2; TRBD1 agrees at 8 bases. Germline loops: CDR1 SGHTA, CDR2 FQGNSA. With V trimmed by 6 bases and J by 2 bases, 5 bases remained unmatched. The CDR3 sequence is 15 residues long. The CDR3 DNA reads as TGTGCCAGCAGACTCGACAGGGGTAACACCGGGGAGCTGTTTTTT. Translation: CASRLDRGNTGELFF.

The genes are TRBV10-2 and TRBJ2-2, with D possibly being TRBD1 or TRBD2 (6 bases each). V shed 10 bases and J shed 4 bases, with 13 bases lying between them. The germline gives CDR1 WSHSY, CDR2 SAAADI. The CDR3 is 13 amino acids. The CDR3 loop reads CATTGAATGELFF. The CDR3 DNA reads TGCGCCACAACGGGGGCAGCCACCGGGGAGCTGTTTTTT.

The CDR3 loop is CASSLVGPYATGYTF. In nucleotides, the CDR3 is TGTGCCAGCAGCTTAGTTGGACCGTATGCCACTGGCTACACCTTC. This rearrangement joins TRBV7-9 to TRBJ1-2, with D unclear. Germline V gene lookup returns CDR1 SEHNR and CDR2 FQNEAQ (reference sequence). Trimming removed 1 base from V and 7 bases from J, with 16 bases in between. The CDR3 sequence is 15 residues long.

This chain joins TRBV2 and TRBJ2-5, with D possibly TRBD2 on 5 matching bases. Trimming pared 8 bases from V and 0 bases from J, leaving 16 bases between. Germline V gives CDR1 SNHLY, CDR2 FYNNEI. The CDR3 is made up of 15 amino acids. This CDR3 is CASVTPTGYQETQYF. In DNA form, the CDR3 reads TGTGCCAGCGTGACTCCGACGGGGTACCAAGAGACCCAGTACTTC. The full variable domain, completed using reference TRBV2 and TRBJ2-5, is EPEVTQTPSHQVTQMGQEVILRCVPISNHLYFYWYRQILGQKVEFLVSFYNNEISEKSEIFDDQFSVERPDGSNFTLKIRSTKLEDSAMYFCASVTPTGYQETQYFGPGTRLLVL.

V usage is TRBV24-1 and J usage is TRBJ1-4; a weak D match, TRBD1 (5 bases). The V and J ends lost 9 bases and 4 bases respectively, with 23 bases between them. This CDR3 is built from 17 residues. Germline loops: CDR1 KGHDR, CDR2 SFDVKD. The CDR3 reads CATPSRGTFGRNEKLFF. The CDR3 nucleotides read TGTGCCACCCCGAGTCGGGGGACTTTTGGCCGTAATGAAAAACTGTTTTTT.

The chain couples TRBV5-4 to TRBJ1-2; D ambiguous. Germline CDR1 is SGHNT and CDR2 is YYREEE (reference sequence). V gave up 1 base and J gave up 7 bases, with 8 bases separating them. The length of the CDR3 is 12 residues. The CDR3 loop reads CASSLRGFGYTF. For the CDR3, the DNA is TGTGCCAGCAGCTTGCGAGGTTTTGGCTACACCTTC.

The rearrangement uses TRBV7-9 and TRBJ1-2, with TRBD1 matching over 8 bases. There are 16 residues in the CDR3. In germline, CDR1 is SEHNR, CDR2 FQNEAQ (reference sequence). V shed 4 bases, J shed 3 bases, and the junction held 10 bases outside the gene matches. The CDR3 DNA sequence: TGTGCCAGCAGCTCCCCGTTGGACAGGGCGGACTATGGCTACACCTTC. Amino acid sequence: CASSSPLDRADYGYTF.

The chain has TRBV4-3 and TRBJ1-1; TRBD1 might be the D (5 bases). Germline CDR1 and CDR2: LGHNA and YSLEER. The CDR3 totals 14 residues. Deletions cut 1 base from V and 3 bases from J, with 9 bases between. The CDR3 reads CASSQVRGDTEAFF. CDR3 nucleotide sequence: TGCGCCAGCAGCCAAGTTCGGGGGGACACTGAAGCTTTCTTT.

This chain links TRBV7-8 with TRBJ2-5; D remains ambiguous. The V gene's germline CDR1 is SGHVS and CDR2 FQNEAQ. The CDR3 is 11 amino acids. V lost 5 bases, J lost 2 bases, and 3 bases lay in between. The CDR3 region is CASSQQETQYF. CDR3 sequence (DNA): TGTGCCAGCAGCCAACAAGAGACCCAGTACTTC.

Remarks on this clone: Other DNA sequences in the sample encode the same CDR3. The V and J genes are TRBV11-2 and TRBJ1-2; TRBD1 is a possible D gene (5 bases). Germline CDR1 and CDR2: SGHAT and FQNNGV. The V end was cut by 1 base, the J end by 2 bases, with 11 bases between. The CDR3 is 15 amino acids. The CDR3 DNA sequence: TGTGCCAGCAGCTTAGTGAGGGGATGGAACTATGGCTACACCTTC. This encodes CASSLVRGWNYGYTF.

The chain couples TRBV5-6 to TRBJ2-3, with TRBD2 matching 9 bases. Germline V lookup: CDR1 SGHDT, CDR2 YYEEEE. J gave up 3 bases and V 4 bases, and 15 bases lay outside the gene matches. The CDR3 spans 18 residues. The CDR3 DNA follows: TGTGCCAGCAGCGCTGGATGGGGGAGCGGGAGGAGGACAGATACGCAGTATTTT. It encodes CASSAGWGSGRRTDTQYF.

A few counts support this clone. The V gene is TRBV6-5, the J gene TRBJ2-7; no reliable D call. The CDR3 runs to 14 residues. The ends were cut back, 5 bases at V and 2 bases at J, with 13 bases in the middle. Germline V CDR1 and CDR2: MNHEY, SVGAGI. The CDR3 nucleotides are TGTGCCAGCAGTCCCTCGGCAGGACCCTACGAGCAGTACTTC. Its translation: CASSPSAGPYEQYF.

The chain recombines TRBV7-9 with TRBJ2-5; D is perhaps TRBD1 (6 bases). The V end lost 5 bases, the J end lost 4 bases, and 17 bases lay between the germline ends. The CDR3 totals 15 residues. Germline V gene data show CDR1 as SEHNR and CDR2 as FQNEAQ (reference sequence). This chain's CDR3 is CASSVDRGVRETQYF. The CDR3 nucleotides read TGTGCCAGCAGCGTGGACAGAGGAGTTAGAGAGACCCAGTACTTC.

This chain connects TRBV3-1 (or the pseudogene TRBV3-2) to TRBJ2-5; D possibly corresponds to TRBD1 (6 bases). The ends were cut back, 0 bases at V and 4 bases at J, with 15 bases in the middle. This CDR3 is built from 16 residues. Germline V gene data show CDR1 as LGHDT and CDR2 as YNNKEL (reference sequence). CDR3 bases: TGTGCCAGCAGCCAAGACGGGCAGGGGATTTCAGAGACCCAGTACTTC. Its protein is CASSQDGQGISETQYF.

The chain combines TRBV6-5 with TRBJ1-5; a weak D match, TRBD1 (5 bases). Trimming pared 6 bases from V and 3 bases from J, leaving 12 bases between. The CDR3 totals 14 residues. Germline V lookup: CDR1 MNHEY, CDR2 SVGAGI. The CDR3 sequence: CASRGTGINQPQHF. The DNA of the CDR3 is TGTGCCAGCAGGGGAACAGGAATCAATCAGCCCCAGCATTTT.